Following are 19 T cell receptor beta chains from one sample sequenced in a study of cytomegalovirus exposure and HLA in healthy donors. TCRdb's copy holds only in-frame clones and misses some; the assay was immunoSEQ multiplex PCR. This table holds fewer than 350,000 clones, around 89% found once. The sample consisted of PBMCs. These receptors came from a woman aged 18-29 years in good health and CMV-seronegative.

The V and J genes are TRBV18 and TRBJ1-5, with 7 positions matching TRBD1. Trimming took 2 bases from V and 3 from J; bases not matched to a gene: 1. There are 14 residues in the CDR3. Germline V gene lookup returns CDR1 KGHSH and CDR2 LQKENI. The DNA of the CDR3 is TGTGCCAGCTCACCAGGACAGGTCAATCAGCCCCAGCATTTT. As protein: CASSPGQVNQPQHF.

The rearrangement joins TRBV28 to TRBJ2-7; maybe TRBD1 (6 bases). Germline values: CDR1 MDHEN, CDR2 SYDVKM. V was trimmed by 6 bases and J by 5 bases, leaving 26 bases between them. The CDR3 sequence is 17 residues long. CDR3 coding DNA: TGTGCCAGCAGACCTCCTTCGCCGGGACAAGTCGGACACGAGCAGTACTTC. It is translated as CASRPPSPGQVGHEQYF.

This chain uses TRBV28 with TRBJ2-7; D perhaps matches TRBD2 (6 bases). V was trimmed by 6 bases and J by 0 bases, leaving 12 bases between them. Per germline, CDR1 MDHEN and CDR2 SYDVKM. The CDR3 runs 14 residues. CDR3 in DNA: TGTGCCAGCAGAAGCGGGTCGAGCTCCTACGAGCAGTACTTC. It encodes CASRSGSSSYEQYF.

The V gene is TRBV10-3, the J gene TRBJ2-7; possibly TRBD2 for D (6 bases). CDR1 is ENHRY and CDR2 is SYGVKD in the germline V gene. V dropped 8 bases and J dropped 2 bases, with 13 bases sitting between them. The length of the CDR3 is 13 residues. The DNA of the CDR3 is TGTGCCATCGGCGAGCGGGTAACCTACGAGCAGTACTTC. This encodes CAIGERVTYEQYF.

The rearrangement joins TRBV19 to TRBJ2-1; a possible D gene is TRBD2 (6 bases). CDR1 and CDR2 from the germline V gene are LNHDA and SQIVND (reference sequence). This CDR3 spans 13 amino acids. Trimming removed 4 bases from V and 2 bases from J, with 6 bases in between. CDR3 in DNA: TGTGCCAGTAGTAGGACTACCTACAATGAGCAGTTCTTC. It encodes CASSRTTYNEQFF.

The rearrangement links TRBV10-3 to TRBJ2-5; tentatively, D is TRBD1 (5 bases). V was shortened by 0 bases and J by 0 bases, with 8 bases between the two germline ends. The CDR3 sequence is 15 residues long. Germline lookup yields CDR1 ENHRY and CDR2 SYGVKD. The chain's CDR3 is CAISESNRHQETQYF. CDR3 sequence (DNA): TGTGCCATCAGTGAGTCGAACAGGCACCAAGAGACCCAGTACTTC.

The J gene is TRBJ1-4, the V gene TRBV2; D unresolved. Germline V CDR1 and CDR2: SNHLY, FYNNEI. V was clipped by 2 bases and J by 8 bases, with 15 bases between them. The CDR3 is 15 residues long. The CDR3 sequence: CASSERAIVKEKLFF. The CDR3 DNA sequence: TGTGCCAGCAGTGAAAGAGCTATAGTTAAAGAAAAACTGTTTTTT.

This clone was seen only once. V usage is TRBV5-4 and J usage is TRBJ1-1, with D possibly TRBD1 on 5 matching bases. The CDR3 extends over 14 amino acids. Trimming left V 1 base short and J 8 bases short, with 15 bases between. The germline V gene has CDR1 SGHNT and CDR2 YYREEE (reference sequence). The DNA of the CDR3 is TGTGCCAGCAGCTTGAGGGGTCCTCCGGTCGAAGCTTTCTTT. Protein: CASSLRGPPVEAFF.

The rearrangement links TRBV29-1 to TRBJ2-3; 9 bases agree with TRBD2. J lost 2 bases, V lost 4 bases, and 4 bases had no gene match. Germline V gene sequence: CDR1 SQVTM, CDR2 ANQGSEA. The CDR3 is made up of 14 amino acids. CDR3 loop: CSVGPSGTTDTQYF. CDR3 nucleotides: TGCAGCGTTGGCCCTAGCGGGACCACAGATACGCAGTATTTT.

The V gene is TRBV5-5, the J gene TRBJ1-5, with D possibly TRBD1 on 5 matching bases. With 4 bases removed from V and 0 bases from J, the gap between germline ends came to 14 bases. The germline CDR1 and CDR2 sequences are SGHKS and YYEKEE (reference sequence). This CDR3 contains 16 residues. CDR3 sequence reads: CASSTDSFDSNQPQHF. The CDR3 DNA follows: TGTGCCAGCAGCACAGACAGCTTTGATAGCAATCAGCCCCAGCATTTT.

The chain links TRBV28 to TRBJ2-1; TRBD2 agrees at 7 bases. Germline lookup yields CDR1 MDHEN and CDR2 SYDVKM. CDR3 length equals 17 residues. J gave up 9 bases and V 1 base, and 15 bases lay outside the gene matches. The CDR3 is CASSLFSGLAESSEQFF. The CDR3 coding sequence is TGTGCCAGCAGTTTATTTTCAGGGCTAGCGGAGAGCAGTGAGCAGTTCTTC.

The rearrangement links TRBV29-1 to TRBJ2-5; D is possibly TRBD2 (6 bases). V gave up 8 bases and J gave up 5 bases, with 21 bases separating them. CDR1 is SQVTM, CDR2 ANQGSEA, per germline. The length of the CDR3 is 14 residues. The CDR3 loop reads CSSDGWDGGETQYF. CDR3 nucleotides: TGCAGCTCCGACGGGTGGGATGGGGGGGAGACCCAGTACTTC.

The rearrangement links TRBV2 to TRBJ2-1, with 9 bases aligning to TRBD2. The CDR3 runs to 18 residues. V gave up 7 bases and J gave up 7 bases; unmatched junction bases: 20. Germline V gene sequence: CDR1 SNHLY, CDR2 FYNNEI. The CDR3 reads CASKTQPQTSGIYNEQFF. The CDR3 nucleotides are TGTGCCAGCAAGACTCAGCCTCAGACTAGCGGTATCTATAATGAGCAGTTCTTC.

The chain carries TRBV7-8 and TRBJ2-1; no firm D call. The CDR3 runs 11 residues. Trimming cost V 8 bases and J 7 bases, with 9 bases left between them. Looked up from germline, CDR1 is SGHVS and CDR2 is FQNEAQ. In DNA, the CDR3 is TGTGCCAGCGAGTTTCGGAATGAGCAGTTCTTC. Protein: CASEFRNEQFF.

The V call is TRBV5-1, the J call TRBJ2-7, with TRBD1 matching 7 bases. The CDR3 contains 15 residues. The trim removed 4 bases at V and 1 base at J, leaving 8 bases unmatched. Germline assignment: CDR1 SGHRS and CDR2 YFSETQ. The CDR3 spells CASSPEGARSYEQYF. The CDR3 DNA is TGCGCCAGCAGCCCCGAGGGGGCGCGGTCCTACGAGCAGTACTTC.

The V and J genes are TRBV6-5 and TRBJ1-1, with D uncertain. The CDR3 is 16 residues long. CDR1 MNHEY and CDR2 SVGAGI come from the germline V gene. V was pared by 0 bases and J by 0 bases, with 11 bases between. CDR3 protein: CASSYSGVLMNTEAFF. CDR3 in DNA: TGTGCCAGCAGTTACTCCGGGGTATTAATGAACACTGAAGCTTTCTTT.

A single count supports this clone. The V gene is TRBV28, the J gene TRBJ1-1; the D is unclear. CDR1 is MDHEN, CDR2 SYDVKM, per germline. This CDR3 comprises 13 residues. Deletions cut 11 bases from V and 0 bases from J, with 13 bases between. The CDR3, as DNA: TGTGCCGGGAGTCGGGTAATGAACACTGAAGCTTTCTTT. This codes for CAGSRVMNTEAFF.

The rearrangement links TRBV14 to TRBJ2-7; a weak D match, TRBD2 (5 bases). The CDR3 totals 18 residues. The V end was cut by 1 base, the J end by 6 bases, with 25 bases between. Germline-derived CDR1 and CDR2 are SGHDN and FVKESK. The CDR3 spells CASSQVPSFGPNGGEQYF. The CDR3 nucleotides read TGTGCCAGCAGCCAAGTCCCCAGTTTTGGGCCAAACGGAGGCGAGCAGTACTTC.

J is TRBJ1-2 and V is TRBV2; a weak D match, TRBD1 (6 bases). The germline V and J ends were trimmed by 5 bases and 4 bases, with 17 bases remaining between them. This CDR3 has 15 residues. The germline CDR1 and CDR2 sequences are SNHLY and FYNNEI. This CDR3 reads CASSLGQGLGYGYTF. As DNA, the CDR3 is TGTGCCAGCAGTTTAGGCCAGGGGCTCGGCTATGGCTACACCTTC. Using reference TRBV2 and TRBJ1-2 for the parts outside the CDR3, the full variable domain is EPEVTQTPSHQVTQMGQEVILRCVPISNHLYFYWYRQILGQKVEFLVSFYNNEISEKSEIFDDQFSVERPDGSNFTLKIRSTKLEDSAMYFCASSLGQGLGYGYTFGSGTRLTVV.